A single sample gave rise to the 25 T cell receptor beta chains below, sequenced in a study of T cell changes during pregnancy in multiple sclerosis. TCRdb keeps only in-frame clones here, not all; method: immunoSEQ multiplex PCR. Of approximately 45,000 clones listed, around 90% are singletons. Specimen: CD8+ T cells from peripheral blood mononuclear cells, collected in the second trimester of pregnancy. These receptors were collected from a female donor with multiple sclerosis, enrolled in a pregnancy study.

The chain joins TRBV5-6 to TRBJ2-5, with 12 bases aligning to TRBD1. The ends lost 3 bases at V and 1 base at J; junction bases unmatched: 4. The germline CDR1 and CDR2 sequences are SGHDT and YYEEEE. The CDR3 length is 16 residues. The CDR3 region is CASSSEGQGAQETQYF. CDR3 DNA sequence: TGTGCCAGCAGCTCGGAGGGACAGGGGGCCCAAGAGACCCAGTACTTC.

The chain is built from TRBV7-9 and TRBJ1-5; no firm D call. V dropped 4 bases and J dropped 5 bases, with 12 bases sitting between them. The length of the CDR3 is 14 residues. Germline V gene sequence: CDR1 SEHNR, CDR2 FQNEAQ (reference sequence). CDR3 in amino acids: CASSSPLPDQPQHF. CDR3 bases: TGTGCCAGCAGCTCCCCCCTTCCGGATCAGCCCCAGCATTTT. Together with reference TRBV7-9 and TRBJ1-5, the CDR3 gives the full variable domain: DTGVSQNPRHKITKRGQNVTFRCDPISEHNRLYWYRQTLGQGPEFLTYFQNEAQLEKSRLLSDRFSAERPKGSFSTLEIQRTEQGDSAMYLCASSSPLPDQPQHFGDGTRLSIL.

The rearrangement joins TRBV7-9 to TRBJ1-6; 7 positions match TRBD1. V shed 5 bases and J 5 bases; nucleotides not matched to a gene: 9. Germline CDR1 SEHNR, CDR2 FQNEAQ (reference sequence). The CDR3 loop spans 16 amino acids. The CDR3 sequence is CASSPKGDRNNSPLHF. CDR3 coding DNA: TGTGCCAGCAGCCCGAAGGGGGACAGAAATAATTCACCCCTCCACTTT.

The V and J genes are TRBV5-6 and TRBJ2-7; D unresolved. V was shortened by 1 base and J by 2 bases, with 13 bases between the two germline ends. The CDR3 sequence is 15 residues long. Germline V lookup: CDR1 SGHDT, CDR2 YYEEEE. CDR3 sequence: CASSLPSGSPYEQYF. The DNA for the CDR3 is TGTGCCAGCAGCTTGCCCTCGGGTTCTCCCTACGAGCAGTACTTC.

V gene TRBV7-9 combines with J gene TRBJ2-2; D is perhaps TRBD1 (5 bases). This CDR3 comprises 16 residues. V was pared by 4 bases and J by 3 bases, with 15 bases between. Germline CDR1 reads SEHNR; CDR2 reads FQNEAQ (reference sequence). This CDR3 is CASSSLDSRYTGELFF. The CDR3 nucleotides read TGTGCCAGCAGCTCCCTCGACAGCCGGTACACCGGGGAGCTGTTTTTT. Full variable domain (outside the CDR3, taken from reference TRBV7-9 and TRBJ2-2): DTGVSQNPRHKITKRGQNVTFRCDPISEHNRLYWYRQTLGQGPEFLTYFQNEAQLEKSRLLSDRFSAERPKGSFSTLEIQRTEQGDSAMYLCASSSLDSRYTGELFFGEGSRLTVL.

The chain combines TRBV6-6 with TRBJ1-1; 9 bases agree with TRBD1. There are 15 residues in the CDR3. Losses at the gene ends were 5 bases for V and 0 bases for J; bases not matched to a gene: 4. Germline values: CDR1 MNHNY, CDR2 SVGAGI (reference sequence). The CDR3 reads CASSTGQGMNTEAFF. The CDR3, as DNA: TGTGCCAGCAGTACAGGACAGGGGATGAACACTGAAGCTTTCTTT.

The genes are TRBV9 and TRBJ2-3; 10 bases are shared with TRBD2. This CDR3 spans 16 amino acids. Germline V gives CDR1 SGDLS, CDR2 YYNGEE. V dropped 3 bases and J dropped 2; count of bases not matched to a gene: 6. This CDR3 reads CASSGYSGGNTDTQYF. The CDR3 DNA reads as TGTGCCAGCAGCGGATATAGCGGGGGGAACACAGATACGCAGTATTTT.

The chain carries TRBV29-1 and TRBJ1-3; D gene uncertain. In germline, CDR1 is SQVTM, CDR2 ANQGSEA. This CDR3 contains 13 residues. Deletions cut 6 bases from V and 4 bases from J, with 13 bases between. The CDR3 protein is CSVRAGAGNTIYF. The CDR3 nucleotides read TGCAGCGTGCGCGCGGGTGCGGGAAACACCATATATTTT. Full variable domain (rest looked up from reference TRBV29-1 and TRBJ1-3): SAVISQKPSRDICQRGTSLTIQCQVDSQVTMMFWYRQQPGQSLTLIATANQGSEATYESGFVIDKFPISRPNLTFSTLTVSNMSPEDSSIYLCSVRAGAGNTIYFGEGSWLTVV.

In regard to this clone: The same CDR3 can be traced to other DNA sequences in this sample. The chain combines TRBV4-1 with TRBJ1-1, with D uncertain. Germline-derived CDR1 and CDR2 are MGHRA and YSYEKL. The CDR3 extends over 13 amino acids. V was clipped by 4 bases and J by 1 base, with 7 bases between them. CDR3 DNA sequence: TGCGCCAGCAGCCCCCCAGGGAACACTGAAGCTTTCTTT. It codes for CASSPPGNTEAFF.

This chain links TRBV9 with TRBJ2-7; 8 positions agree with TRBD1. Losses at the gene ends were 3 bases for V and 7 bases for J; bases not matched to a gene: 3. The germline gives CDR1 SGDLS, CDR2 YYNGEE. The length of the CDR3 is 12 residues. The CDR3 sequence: CASSGDRGEQYF. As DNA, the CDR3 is TGTGCCAGCAGCGGCGACAGGGGTGAGCAGTACTTC.

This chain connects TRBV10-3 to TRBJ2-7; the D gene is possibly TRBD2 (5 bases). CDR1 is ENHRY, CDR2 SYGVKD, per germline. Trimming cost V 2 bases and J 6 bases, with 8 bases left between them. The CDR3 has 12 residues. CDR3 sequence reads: CAISEEGIEQYF. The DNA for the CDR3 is TGTGCCATCAGTGAGGAGGGTATCGAGCAGTACTTC.

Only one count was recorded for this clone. CDR3 residues: CASSSGVFYEQYF. Written as DNA, the CDR3 is TGTGCCAGCAGTTCGGGGGTTTTCTACGAGCAGTACTTC. The chain employs TRBV27 and TRBJ2-7, with a tentative D call TRBD2 (6 bases). The germline V and J ends were trimmed by 4 bases and 3 bases, with 10 bases remaining between them. The V gene's germline CDR1 is MNHEY and CDR2 SMNVEV (reference sequence). The CDR3 length is 13 residues.

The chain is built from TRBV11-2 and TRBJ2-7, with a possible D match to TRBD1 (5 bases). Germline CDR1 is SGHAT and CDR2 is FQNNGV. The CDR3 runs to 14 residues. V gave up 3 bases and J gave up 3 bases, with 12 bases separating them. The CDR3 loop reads CASSFPGLGYEQYF. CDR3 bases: TGTGCCAGCAGCTTTCCAGGGTTGGGCTACGAGCAGTACTTC.

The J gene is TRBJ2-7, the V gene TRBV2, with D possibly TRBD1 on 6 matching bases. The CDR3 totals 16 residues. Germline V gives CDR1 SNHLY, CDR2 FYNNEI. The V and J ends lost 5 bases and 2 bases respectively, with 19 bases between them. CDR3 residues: CASSSRVGARAYEQYF. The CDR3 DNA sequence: TGTGCCAGCAGTTCTAGAGTGGGGGCAAGGGCCTACGAGCAGTACTTC.

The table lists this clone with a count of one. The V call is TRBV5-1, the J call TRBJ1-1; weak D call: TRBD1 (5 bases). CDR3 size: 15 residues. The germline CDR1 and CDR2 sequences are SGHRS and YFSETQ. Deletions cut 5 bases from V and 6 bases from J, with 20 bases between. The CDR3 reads CASSGRVDGNAEAFF. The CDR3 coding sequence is TGCGCCAGCAGTGGCAGGGTCGATGGTAACGCTGAAGCTTTCTTT. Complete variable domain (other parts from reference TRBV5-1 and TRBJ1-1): KAGVTQTPRYLIKTRGQQVTLSCSPISGHRSVSWYQQTPGQGLQFLFEYFSETQRNKGNFPGRFSGRQFSNSRSEMNVSTLELGDSALYLCASSGRVDGNAEAFFGQGTRLTVV.

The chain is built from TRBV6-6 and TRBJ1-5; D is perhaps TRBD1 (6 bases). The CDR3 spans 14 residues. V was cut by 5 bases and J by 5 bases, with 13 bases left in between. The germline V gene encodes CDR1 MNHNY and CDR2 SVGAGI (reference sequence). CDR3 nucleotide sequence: TGTGCCAGCAGTAGGGGGATCGTGGATCAGCCCCAGCATTTT. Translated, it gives CASSRGIVDQPQHF.

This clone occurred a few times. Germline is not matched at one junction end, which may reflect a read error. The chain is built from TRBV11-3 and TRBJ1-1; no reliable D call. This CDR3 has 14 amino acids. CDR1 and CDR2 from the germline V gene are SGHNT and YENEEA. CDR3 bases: TGTGCCAGCAGCTTAACTCCGGGGAACCCTGAAGCTTTCTTT. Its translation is CASSLTPGNPEAFF.

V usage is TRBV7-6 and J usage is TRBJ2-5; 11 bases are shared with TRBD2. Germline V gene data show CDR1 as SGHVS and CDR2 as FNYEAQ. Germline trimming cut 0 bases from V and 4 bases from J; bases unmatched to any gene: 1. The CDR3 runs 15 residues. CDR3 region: CASSLAGTSGETQYF. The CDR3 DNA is TGTGCCAGCAGCTTAGCTGGGACTAGCGGAGAGACCCAGTACTTC.

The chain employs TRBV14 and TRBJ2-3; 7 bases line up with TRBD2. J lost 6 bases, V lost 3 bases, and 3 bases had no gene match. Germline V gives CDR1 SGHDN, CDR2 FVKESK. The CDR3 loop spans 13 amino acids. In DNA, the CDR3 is TGTGCCAGCAGCCAGTCCGGGGGGGATACGCAGTATTTT. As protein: CASSQSGGDTQYF.

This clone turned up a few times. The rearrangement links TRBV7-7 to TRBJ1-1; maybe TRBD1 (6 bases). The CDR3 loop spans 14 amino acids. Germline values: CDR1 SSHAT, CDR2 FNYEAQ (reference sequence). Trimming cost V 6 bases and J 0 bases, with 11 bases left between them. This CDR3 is CASSPGAMNTEAFF. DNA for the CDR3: TGTGCCAGCAGTCCAGGGGCGATGAACACTGAAGCTTTCTTT.

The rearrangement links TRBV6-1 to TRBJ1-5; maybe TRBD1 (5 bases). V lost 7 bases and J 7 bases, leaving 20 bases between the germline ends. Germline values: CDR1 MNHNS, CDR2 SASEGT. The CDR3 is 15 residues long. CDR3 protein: CASIEGSPGNQPQHF. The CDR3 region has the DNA TGTGCCAGCATAGAAGGGTCCCCAGGGAACCAGCCCCAGCATTTT.

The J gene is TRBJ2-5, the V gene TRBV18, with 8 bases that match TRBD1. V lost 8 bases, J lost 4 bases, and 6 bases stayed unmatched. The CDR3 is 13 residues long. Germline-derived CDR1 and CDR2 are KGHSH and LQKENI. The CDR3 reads CASTAGTGETQYF. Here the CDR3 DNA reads TGTGCCAGCACAGCCGGGACAGGAGAGACCCAGTACTTC.

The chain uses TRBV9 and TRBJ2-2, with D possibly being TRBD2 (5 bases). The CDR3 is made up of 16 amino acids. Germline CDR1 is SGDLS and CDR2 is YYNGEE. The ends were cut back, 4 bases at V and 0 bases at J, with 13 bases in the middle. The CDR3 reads CASSPPGSANTGELFF. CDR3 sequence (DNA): TGTGCCAGCAGCCCCCCGGGGAGCGCGAACACCGGGGAGCTGTTTTTT.

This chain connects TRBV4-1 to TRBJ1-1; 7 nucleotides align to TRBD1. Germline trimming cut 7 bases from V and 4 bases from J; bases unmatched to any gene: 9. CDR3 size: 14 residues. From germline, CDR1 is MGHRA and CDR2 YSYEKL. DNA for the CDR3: TGCGCCAGCATCGAGACCCCAGGGGGCACTGAAGCTTTCTTT. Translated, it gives CASIETPGGTEAFF.

The CDR3 sequence: CSAPGLADNEQFF. In nucleotides, the CDR3 is TGCAGCGCCCCGGGACTAGCGGACAATGAGCAGTTCTTC. This chain connects TRBV29-1 to TRBJ2-1; 11 nucleotides line up with TRBD2. J was trimmed by 5 bases and V by 7 bases; bases with no gene match: 4. The germline CDR1 and CDR2 sequences are SQVTM and ANQGSEA. This CDR3 contains 13 residues.